Sequencing of this TCR beta chain was carried out in a study of blood T cell repertoires in COVID-19 (dated by TCRdb to 2018 to 2021). Regarding the study in general: Collaborator samples came from the United States, Italy and Spain and covered acute and convalescent phases of COVID-19. The material from the prospective study consisted of cDNA or gDNA derived from T cells, B-cell-depleted T cells, or PBMCs. The samples were drawn from the first 160 participants of the ongoing ImmuneRACE study and from 950 to 1,500 subjects provided by 6 global collaborators. A de-identified subject ID, COVID-19 status, age in years and sex were almost always included in the sample metadata. HLA class I and class II types, where available, came from metadata supplied by the sample provider rather than from assay-based typing. Deeply sampled blood TCRbeta repertoires from subjects exposed to, actively infected with, or recovered from COVID-19 were included in the dataset. A freely available public database, intended as a resource for researchers studying the immune response to SARS-CoV-2, is where the repertoires were released. Summary of the overall study and its limitations: Clinical and demographic metadata were provided uncurated, with the amount varying by source and participant.

The V and J ends are trimmed by 6 bases and 6 bases, leaving 14 bases between them. The CDR3 starts with the cysteine, ends with the phenylalanine, and has 13 residues. Of all the DNA, just the CDR3 is kept, 39 bases in frame from base 1. CDR1 SGHDN and CDR2 FVKESK were looked up in the germline V gene. A single count supports this clone. There is no known antigen for this receptor. Base qualities are not recorded, but no much larger clone differs from it by a single base. TCRbeta CDR3 regions were amplified from genomic DNA by means of the immunoSEQ Assay, a bias-controlled multiplex PCR. The original methods were these. Within the assay, amplification of reference gene primers was used to estimate how many nucleated cells each sample contained. To quantify the absolute abundance of each unique TCRbeta CDR3 rearrangement, sequence reads were collapsed and filtered. For each sample, productive Simpson clonality was calculated as the square root of Simpson's diversity index across productive rearrangements. TCRdb carries this immuneACCESS record with in-frame sequences only. Its versions omit some clonotypes, under half of them owing to an unresolved V gene in the studies checked, with the rest unexplained. That table supplies the V and J calls and clone size; D and trimming were determined from the DNA. The sample table lists approximately 65,000 clones, 80% to 90% of them with a count of one. 3% to 4.5% of the sample lies in the top ten.

In the prospective study, participants were roughly 18 to 95 years old, resided in about two dozen geographic areas of the United States, and were enrolled through a virtual design. In the prospective study, participants were assigned to cohorts based on the clinical history participants reported in a screening survey and a study questionnaire. In the prospective study, mobile phlebotomists collected whole blood, serum and a nasopharyngeal or oropharyngeal swab from each participant. Over an approximately 2-month period, participants in the prospective study had the option of providing additional blood draws and questionnaires. Blood samples from the prospective study were shipped frozen or at room temperature prior to DNA extraction.

The origin of this receptor is a woman aged 40 to 55 with acute COVID-19. The rearrangement combines TRBV14 with TRBJ1-1, with no confident D gene call. Sequenced sample: PBMCs or T cells enriched from blood (not recorded which). CDR3 protein: CASRPRLSAEAFF. The DNA is as follows: TGTGCCAGCAGACCCCGGTTATCTGCTGAAGCTTTCTTT.